These T cell receptor beta chains were read from a single sample in a study of a mutant IDH1 vaccine in newly diagnosed glioma. The antigens these receptors bind are not known. Sequenced by immunoSEQ multiplex PCR; TCRdb stores in-frame clones only, minus some. The sample lists fewer than 75,000 clones, approximately 84% occurring once. The material was PBMCs, obtained from a glioma patient whose treatment included an IDH1 peptide vaccine. Source of these receptors: a woman between 50 and 59 years old with glioma. The conserved cysteine and the conserved F or W are not part of the CDR3 here.

V,length,CDR3
TRBV7-9,15,ASSLGLAGGNTDTQY
TRBV19,12,ASSPLAGRETQY
TRBV4-1,13,ASSQVGTGPYEQY
TRBV5-1,12,ASGGSSGANVLT
TRBV5-4,15,ASSLTARTRGNTEAF
TRBV5-6,13,ASAASGGTRETQY
TRBV6-5,13,ASSYSTAGSQPQH
TRBV7-2,14,ASSSMPRAAIVEQY
TRBV5-6,11,ASSSRGGYGYT
TRBV11-2,12,ASSLPGVGDTQY
TRBV5-4,12,ASSTGGSGNTIY
TRBV5-1,12,ASSSGGGYTEAF
TRBV7-9,12,ASSLGLIGTEAF
TRBV11-2,14,ASSLVAGALTDTQY
TRBV11-2,11,ASSIGTNGGQF
TRBV10-1,13,ASRSPGQGGQPQH
TRBV10-3,12,AIRADSYNSPLH
TRBV5-5,12,ASSFRGQSYEQY
TRBV5-6,13,ASSFRTVTNYGYT
TRBV7-2,12,ASSLDTGNTEAF
TRBV5-1,12,ASFQTGTNYGYT
TRBV6-6,12,ASNPGTDKNIQY
TRBV7-9,15,ASSQMTGGAGNQPQH
TRBV9,12,ASSIRGGQETQY
TRBV18,12,ASSPPAGTYEQY
TRBV7-2,15,ASSVIQGLRSNQPQH
TRBV10-1,13,ASSEKEGSYNEQF
TRBV30,10,AWDNSGNTIY
TRBV9,12,ASTRGGVENTIY
TRBV2,11,AGRPETRSPLH
TRBV5-1,13,ASSSQGDRNQPQH
TRBV7-2,11,ASSLNRGYGYT
TRBV19,12,ASSMRGLGGELF
TRBV9,11,ASSVENSYGYT
TRBV5-1,12,ASSLYGRNTEAF
TRBV14,13,ASSQETGGNSPLH
TRBV27,9,ASSPAQIAY
TRBV27,11,ASKGPPKNIQY
TRBV5-4,14,ASSPGTGWKNTEAF
TRBV30,11,AWLRQHTDTQY
TRBV7-9,13,ASSSQGADTGELF
TRBV6-5,13,ASSSVGQGDQPQH
TRBV6-5,13,ASSTRQILNYGYT
TRBV6-5,12,ASSRDRGSTEAF
TRBV19,11,ASRPLGSGGYT
TRBV7-2,13,ASSLLGGSQETQY
TRBV29-1,11,SVDRQGGTEAF
TRBV4-1,13,AGSPGQRSNYGYT